The 18 T cell receptor beta chains listed next were all sequenced from one sample in a study of CD8 T cells in Susac syndrome. Random hexamers were used to reverse transcribe an amount of about 0.5 to 1 ug RNA. TCRdb passed the immunoSEQ multiplex PCR reads through MiXCR, listing each CDR3 protein once. This table has more than 200,000 distinct CDR3 sequences, 90% to 95% appearing once. Source material: CD4+ T cells from PBMCs. Receptors originate from a human donor with multiple sclerosis.

The J gene is TRBJ2-5, the V gene TRBV9; TRBD2 might be the D (7 bases). CDR3 length: 15 residues. Germline V gene data show CDR1 as SGDLS and CDR2 as YYNGEE. V was shortened by 0 bases and J by 9 bases, with 18 bases between the two germline ends. This CDR3 reads CASSVGPAGAPPQYF. The CDR3 nucleotides read TGTGCCAGCAGCGTAGGTCCCGCGGGGGCCCCGCCCCAGTACTTC. Combining the CDR3 with reference TRBV9 and TRBJ2-5 gives the whole variable domain DSGVTQTPKHLITATGQRVTLRCSPRSGDLSVYWYQQSLDQGLQFLIQYYNGEERAKGNILERFSAQQFPDLHSELNLSSLELGDSALYFCASSVGPAGAPPQYFGPGTRLLVL.

The DNA for the CDR3 is TGCAGTGCCCAGGACACCGGGACCAGCACAGATACGCAGTATTTT. Amino acid sequence: CSAQDTGTSTDTQYF. The rearrangement links TRBV20-1 to TRBJ2-3; D may match TRBD1 or TRBD2 (5 bases each). The CDR3 runs 15 residues. Germline V lookup: CDR1 DFQATT, CDR2 SNEGSKA (reference sequence). Trimming left V 6 bases short and J 0 bases short, with 16 bases between.

This clonotype was found once. The genes are TRBV5-1 and TRBJ2-6; no clear D. Germline assignment: CDR1 SGHRS and CDR2 YFSETQ. The CDR3 runs to 14 residues. Trimming pared 5 bases from V and 4 bases from J, leaving 10 bases between. CDR3: CASSSRPGANVLTF. The CDR3 DNA reads TGCGCCAGCAGTTCCCGTCCCGGGGCCAACGTCCTGACTTTC.

The CDR3 sequence: CASSLLGDYNSPLHF. Here the CDR3 DNA reads TGTGCCAGCAGTTTATTGGGGGATTATAATTCACCCCTCCACTTT. The rearrangement joins TRBV28 to TRBJ1-6, with D perhaps TRBD1 (5 bases). The CDR3 consists of 15 residues. Trimming cost V 1 base and J 4 bases, with 8 bases left between them. In germline, CDR1 is MDHEN, CDR2 SYDVKM.

V usage is TRBV6-6 and J usage is TRBJ1-5; 8 positions agree with TRBD1. The V gene end was trimmed by 7 bases and the J gene end by 7 bases; junction bases not matched to a gene: 6. Germline-derived CDR1 and CDR2 are MNHNY and SVGAGI (reference sequence). The CDR3 extends over 13 amino acids. The CDR3 region has the DNA TGTGCCAGCAATGGACAGGGTCGACAGCCCCAGCATTTT. Amino acids: CASNGQGRQPQHF.

The V gene is TRBV20-1, the J gene TRBJ2-5; no definite D call. Between the trimmed V and J ends, which lost 1 base and 5 bases, there was a span of 11 bases. The CDR3 spans 13 residues. Germline CDR1 is DFQATT and CDR2 is SNEGSKA (reference sequence). This chain's CDR3 is CSARATPRETQYF. The DNA for the CDR3 is TGCAGTGCTAGAGCCACGCCCAGGGAGACCCAGTACTTC.

V is TRBV3-1 and J is TRBJ2-7, with 7 nucleotides matching TRBD2. V was clipped by 0 bases and J by 7 bases; unmatched bases: 3. Germline lookup yields CDR1 LGHDT and CDR2 YNNKEL (reference sequence). The length of the CDR3 is 13 residues. CDR3 nucleotides: TGTGCCAGCAGCCAAGATCCCGGGGGGGAGCAGTACTTC. Translated: CASSQDPGGEQYF.

This chain links TRBV5-1 with TRBJ2-7, with D perhaps matching TRBD2 (6 bases). Germline lookup yields CDR1 SGHRS and CDR2 YFSETQ. The CDR3 length is 15 residues. The V end was cut by 4 bases, the J end by 4 bases, with 18 bases between. CDR3 sequence: CASSPEAGGAYEQYV. The CDR3, as DNA: TGCGCCAGCAGCCCGGAGGCGGGCGGGGCATACGAGCAGTACGTC.

The CDR3 coding sequence is TGTGCCAGCAGCATTCCCGGGACAGGGGCTGAACTAGCCAAAAACATTCAGTACTTC. Translated, it gives CASSIPGTGAELAKNIQYF. The chain is built from TRBV21-1 and TRBJ2-4; the DNA was not compared with TRBD1, the D call given in the table. TRBV21-1 is reported as a pseudogene. The CDR3 consists of 19 residues.

This rearrangement joins TRBV30 to TRBJ1-1, with 9 bases identical to TRBD1. Germline CDR1 and CDR2: GTSNPN and SVGIG (reference sequence). J was trimmed by 8 bases and V by 1 base; bases with no gene match: 2. The length of the CDR3 is 12 residues. The CDR3 nucleotides are TGTGCCTGGAGTGGACAGGGGGGGGAAGCTTTCTTT. Translated: CAWSGQGGEAFF.

The gene calls are TRBV20-1 and TRBJ2-2; D gene ambiguous. Trimming took 6 bases from V and 0 from J, leaving 11 bases between them. The CDR3 runs to 14 residues. From germline, CDR1 is DFQATT and CDR2 SNEGSKA (reference sequence). CDR3 sequence (DNA): TGCAGTGCCGAGTGGTTCGCGAACACCGGGGAGCTGTTTTTT. Translated, it gives CSAEWFANTGELFF.

The CDR3 DNA reads TGTGCCAGCAGTTCCGGCTATACCCAGCCCCAGCATTTT. It specifies CASSSGYTQPQHF. This sequence joins TRBV12-3 or TRBV12-4 and TRBJ1-5; D not certain. Trimming pared 4 bases from V and 7 bases from J, leaving 11 bases between. This CDR3 comprises 13 residues.

This chain uses TRBV11-1 with TRBJ2-7; no reliable D call. V was cut by 5 bases and J by 3 bases, with 17 bases left in between. Germline V CDR1 and CDR2: SGHAT, FQDESV (reference sequence). The CDR3 is 15 amino acids. The CDR3 spells CASSLYPRPFYEQYV. The CDR3 bases are TGTGCCAGCAGCCTCTACCCCCGGCCATTCTACGAGCAGTACGTC.

The gene calls are TRBV7-2 and TRBJ1-2, with no clear D. Looked up from germline, CDR1 is SGHTA and CDR2 is FQGNSA. V lost 1 base to trimming and J lost 8 bases, with 14 bases between them. The length of the CDR3 is 14 residues. The CDR3 bases are TGTGCCAGCAGCTTAGGGTCACGAGTGGGGGGCTACACCTTC. Its protein is CASSLGSRVGGYTF.

This chain connects TRBV7-8 to TRBJ1-1; D uncertain. This CDR3 spans 14 amino acids. V lost 4 bases and J lost 1, with 10 bases in between. CDR1 is SGHVS, CDR2 FQNEAQ, per germline. This chain's CDR3 is CASSYVRRNTEAFF. DNA for the CDR3: TGTGCCAGCAGCTATGTGCGTAGGAACACTGAAGCTTTCTTT.

The chain is built from TRBV5-4 and TRBJ2-1; 10 bases are shared with TRBD2. V lost 3 bases, J lost 9 bases, and 15 bases stayed unmatched. Germline loops: CDR1 SGHNT, CDR2 YYREEE (reference sequence). The CDR3 consists of 17 residues. The CDR3, as DNA: TGTGCCAGCAGCTCCTACGGGGGAGCGGGAGGGCGAGGTGAGCAGTTCTTC. Protein: CASSSYGGAGGRGEQFF.

The rearrangement uses TRBV29-1 and TRBJ2-5; TRBD2 agrees at 8 bases. Germline V gives CDR1 SQVTM, CDR2 ANQGSEA. There are 15 residues in the CDR3. The V gene end was trimmed by 3 bases and the J gene end by 5 bases; junction bases not matched to a gene: 11. The CDR3 DNA is TGCAGCGTTGATAGCGGGGCGGTATTATGGGAGACCCAGTACTTC. Translating gives CSVDSGAVLWETQYF. The entire variable domain, with the rest obtained from reference TRBV29-1 and TRBJ2-5, is as follows: SAVISQKPSRDICQRGTSLTIQCQVDSQVTMMFWYRQQPGQSLTLIATANQGSEATYESGFVIDKFPISRPNLTFSTLTVSNMSPEDSSIYLCSVDSGAVLWETQYFGPGTRLLVL.

The V and J genes are TRBV7-8 and TRBJ2-3; 7 bases align to TRBD1. The CDR3 covers 15 residues. V dropped 5 bases and J dropped 2; count of bases not matched to a gene: 7. Germline V gene data show CDR1 as SGHVS and CDR2 as FQNEAQ. The CDR3 DNA follows: TGTGCCAGCAGCATACACAGGGGTGACACAGATACGCAGTATTTT. This sequence encodes CASSIHRGDTDTQYF.